The clone carrying this T cell receptor beta chain was picked up many times. Diagnostic decisions used clinical symptoms, serum thyroxine and TRAb, thyroid ultrasound and orbital computed tomography. These data come from a study of T cells in Graves' hyperthyroidism and ophthalmopathy. Amplification of TCR beta CDR3 regions used RNA as the template. HTBI primers were employed in a first-round RT-PCR of the TCR CDR3. Using its own MiXCR run on the multiplex PCR reads, TCRdb lists one record per CDR3 protein. This sample has 540,000 or so distinct CDR3 sequences, with approximately 15% found just once. Trimming at V came to 3 bases and at J to 4 bases, leaving 12 bases not matched to a gene. Germline CDR1 reads LNHDA; CDR2 reads SQIVND (reference sequence). The CDR3 has 17 amino acids.

The TCR was taken from a woman in her twenties or thirties with Graves' hyperthyroidism. Sequenced: blood. The genes are TRBV19 and TRBJ2-1, with 7 bases that match TRBD1. The CDR3 protein is CASSILAGTDTYNEQFF. The CDR3 nucleotides are TGTGCCAGTAGTATTTTGGCAGGGACAGACACGTACAATGAGCAGTTCTTC.